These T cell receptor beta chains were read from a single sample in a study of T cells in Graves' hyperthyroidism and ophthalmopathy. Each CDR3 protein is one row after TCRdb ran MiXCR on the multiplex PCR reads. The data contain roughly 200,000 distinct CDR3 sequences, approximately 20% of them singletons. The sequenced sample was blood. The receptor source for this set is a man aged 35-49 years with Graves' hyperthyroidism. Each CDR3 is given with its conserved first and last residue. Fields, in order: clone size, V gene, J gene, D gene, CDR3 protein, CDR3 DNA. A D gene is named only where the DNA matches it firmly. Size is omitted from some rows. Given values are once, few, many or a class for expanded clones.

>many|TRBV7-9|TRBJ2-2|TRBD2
CASRRAGGTTGELFF
TGTGCCAGCCGAAGAGCGGGGGGGACCACCGGGGAGCTGTTTTTT
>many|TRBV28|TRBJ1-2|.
CASSLNERNYGYTF
TGTGCCAGCAGTTTAAATGAACGGAACTATGGCTACACCTTC
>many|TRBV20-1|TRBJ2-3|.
CSARDGTGTRQHLSTDTQYF
TGCAGTGCTAGAGATGGAACCGGGACACGCCAGCACCTAAGCACAGATACGCAGTATTTT
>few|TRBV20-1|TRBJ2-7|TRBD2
CSAREDPGTSGSYEQYF
TGCAGTGCTAGAGAAGATCCCGGGACTAGCGGGAGTTACGAGCAGTACTTC
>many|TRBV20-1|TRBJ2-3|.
CSAAQGDTQYF
TGCAGTGCTGCGCAGGGTGATACGCAGTATTTT
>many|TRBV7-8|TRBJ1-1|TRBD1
CASILRGQVNTEAFF
TGTGCCAGCATCCTGAGGGGGCAGGTGAACACTGAAGCTTTCTTT
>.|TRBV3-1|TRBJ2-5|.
CASSQGTWGETQYF
TGTGCCAGCAGCCAAGGGACCTGGGGAGAGACCCAGTACTTC
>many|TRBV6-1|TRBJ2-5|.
CASSEEWRETQYF
TGTGCCAGCAGTGAAGAGTGGCGGGAGACCCAGTACTTC
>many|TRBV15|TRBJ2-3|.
CATSREDSLSTDTQYF
TGTGCCACCAGCAGAGAGGACTCACTTAGCACAGATACGCAGTATTTT
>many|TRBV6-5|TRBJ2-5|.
CASSYDDSQETQYF
TGTGCCAGCAGTTACGACGACAGCCAAGAGACCCAGTACTTC
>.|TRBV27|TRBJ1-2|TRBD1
CASSLVPTGIYGYTF
TGTGCCAGCAGTTTGGTGCCGACAGGGATATATGGCTACACCTTC
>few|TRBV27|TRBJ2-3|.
CASSLVPFHTDTRYF
TGTGCCAGCAGTTTGGTCCCGTTTCACACAGATACGCGGTATTTT
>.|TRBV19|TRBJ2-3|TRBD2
CASSRGTSGGATDTQYF
TGTGCCAGTAGTAGGGGGACTAGCGGGGGCGCCACAGATACGCAGTATTTT
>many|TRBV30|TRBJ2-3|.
CAWGSGTKGSTDTQYF
TGTGCCTGGGGAAGCGGTACAAAGGGTTCCACAGATACGCAGTATTTT
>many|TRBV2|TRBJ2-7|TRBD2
CASSEASGRTYEQYF
TGTGCCAGCAGTGAAGCTAGCGGGAGGACCTACGAGCAGTACTTC